The next 13 T cell receptor beta chains were all read from a single sample in a study of T cells expressing NK-cell markers. TCRdb re-called the 5' RACE reads; every CDR3 protein appears as one record, without DNA. The repertoire table contains under 500,000 distinct CDR3 sequences. Input material: blood T cells: a sorted CD56 or NKG2C T cell subset, CD4+ or CD8+ T cells, or bulk PBMC T cells (not recorded which). The receptors shown here come from a woman aged 18 to 75 in good health.

This chain connects TRBV20-1 to TRBJ2-7; TCRdb names TRBD1, which stays unverified in the absence of DNA. Per the germline V gene, CDR1 is DFQATT and CDR2 is SNEGSKA (reference sequence). This CDR3 contains 15 residues. The CDR3 loop reads CSARDFPRGHYEQYF.

V gene TRBV12-3 or TRBV12-4 combines with J gene TRBJ2-2; TCRdb indicates TRBD1, and absent DNA this call remains unverified. The CDR3 contains 15 residues. CDR3 residues: CASRLPGGRTGELFF.

The chain carries TRBV4-1 and TRBJ2-3. Germline V CDR1 and CDR2: MGHRA, YSYEKL. This CDR3 is built from 12 residues. The CDR3 loop is CASSGSADTQYF.

This chain links TRBV28 with TRBJ2-7; TCRdb gives TRBD2 as the D gene, but with no DNA this cannot be confirmed. Germline V CDR1 and CDR2: MDHEN, SYDVKM. The length of the CDR3 is 14 residues. The CDR3 is CASSSASGSYEQYF.

The chain recombines TRBV5-4 with TRBJ2-1; TCRdb names TRBD2, which stays unverified in the absence of DNA. The germline V gene encodes CDR1 SGHNT and CDR2 YYREEE (reference sequence). This CDR3 comprises 17 residues. The CDR3 sequence: CASSLPGLADSYNEQFF.

The rearrangement links TRBV11-2 to TRBJ1-3. CDR1 is SGHAT, CDR2 FQNNGV, per germline. CDR3 length equals 15 residues. This chain's CDR3 is CASSLVVWGGNTIYF.

The chain recombines TRBV7-2 with TRBJ2-1; TCRdb's D gene call, TRBD2, goes unchecked for lack of DNA. The germline V gene encodes CDR1 SGHTA and CDR2 FQGNSA. The CDR3 loop spans 14 amino acids. The CDR3 loop reads CASSLTSGSFEQFF.

The V gene is TRBV27, the J gene TRBJ2-2; TCRdb's assignment of TRBD1 cannot be checked, as there is no DNA. The germline V gene encodes CDR1 MNHEY and CDR2 SMNVEV (reference sequence). This CDR3 has 15 amino acids. The CDR3 here is CASSASGTGTGELFF.

This chain links TRBV7-8 with TRBJ2-4; TCRdb returns TRBD1, unconfirmable since there is no DNA. CDR1 is SGHVS and CDR2 is FQNEAQ in the germline V gene. The CDR3 sequence is 15 residues long. CDR3 loop: CASSRTSLAKNIQYF.

The chain joins TRBV29-1 to TRBJ2-1; with no DNA, the TCRdb D assignment of TRBD1 cannot be verified. The germline gives CDR1 SQVTM, CDR2 ANQGSEA. The CDR3 is made up of 17 amino acids. The CDR3 here is CSVVKGTGLGGYNEQFF.

V is TRBV18 and J is TRBJ2-5. This CDR3 is 11 amino acids long. In germline, CDR1 is KGHSH, CDR2 LQKENI. The CDR3 sequence is CASSHQETQYF.

CDR3 loop: CSVDGTDNQGFQETQYF. The genes are TRBV29-1 and TRBJ2-5; TCRdb calls TRBD1, which cannot be checked without DNA. The germline V gene encodes CDR1 SQVTM and CDR2 ANQGSEA. The CDR3 contains 17 residues.

The rearrangement links TRBV29-1 to TRBJ1-2. The CDR3 is made up of 12 amino acids. Germline V gene lookup returns CDR1 SQVTM and CDR2 ANQGSEA. The CDR3 sequence is CSVDVGTYGYTF.